This T cell receptor beta chain stems from a study of blood T cell repertoires in COVID-19. Germline V CDR1 and CDR2: SGHNT, YENEEA. There are 14 residues in the CDR3. Trimming removed 5 bases from V and 1 base from J; junction bases left unmatched: 3. The protocol was immunoSEQ multiplex PCR, while the TCRdb copy is restricted to in-frame clones and leaves out a portion. Counted here are 250,000 to 300,000 clones, roughly 91% occurring once; the ten biggest clones make up 1.9%. Cohorts were determined from participant-reported clinical history. The sample was PBMCs or T cells enriched from blood (not recorded which). This chain links TRBV11-3 with TRBJ1-1; TRBD1 matches at 8 bases. The receptor comes from a woman in her fifties or sixties who had recovered from COVID-19. CDR3 DNA: TGTGCCAGCAGCACCGGACAGGGGAACACTGAAGCTTTCTTT. This sequence encodes CASSTGQGNTEAFF.